This entry is about one TCR beta chain. The antigen remains undetermined. These data belong to a study of vaccination effects on CD4 cells after COVID-19. In the study overall: Every participant took two doses of the BNT162b2 or mRNA-1273 vaccine.

Using viral peptide pools, the ViraFEST assay grew out antigen-specific CD4+ T cells prior to sequencing. CD4+ T cells were isolated after 10 days of culture. Having tested negative for nucleocapsid antibodies, the vaccine recipients showed no prior SARS-CoV-2 infection. Trimming removed 6 bases from V and 10 bases from J, with 22 bases in between. The length of the CDR3 is 15 residues. CDR1 and CDR2 from the germline V gene are LNHDA and SQIVND (reference sequence). TCRdb keeps only in-frame clones here, not all; method: immunoSEQ multiplex PCR. The sample includes about 73,000 clones, roughly 74% seen only once; the top ten take 2.5% to 3.5%.

This TCR was sampled from a human donor who received a COVID-19 vaccine. The V call is TRBV19, the J call TRBJ1-5; tentatively, D is TRBD1 (5 bases). Sequences were derived from CD4+ T cells from PBMCs cultured with HCoV-NL63 spike peptides, sampled before COVID-19 vaccination. CDR3 loop: CASRNGGVVTSPQHF. CDR3 in DNA: TGTGCCAGTAGAAACGGGGGGGTGGTGACCTCTCCCCAGCATTTT.